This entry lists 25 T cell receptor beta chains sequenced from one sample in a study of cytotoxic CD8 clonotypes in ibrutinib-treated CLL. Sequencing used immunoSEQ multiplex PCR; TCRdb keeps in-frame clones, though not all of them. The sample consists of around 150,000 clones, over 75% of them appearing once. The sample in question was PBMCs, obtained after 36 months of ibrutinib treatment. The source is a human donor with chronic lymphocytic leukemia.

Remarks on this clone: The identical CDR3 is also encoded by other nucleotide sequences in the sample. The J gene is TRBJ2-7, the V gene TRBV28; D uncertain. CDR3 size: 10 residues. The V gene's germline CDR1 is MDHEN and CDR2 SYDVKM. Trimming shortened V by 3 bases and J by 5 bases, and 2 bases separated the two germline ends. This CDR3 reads CASSFHEQYF. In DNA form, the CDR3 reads TGTGCCAGCAGTTTCCACGAGCAGTACTTC.

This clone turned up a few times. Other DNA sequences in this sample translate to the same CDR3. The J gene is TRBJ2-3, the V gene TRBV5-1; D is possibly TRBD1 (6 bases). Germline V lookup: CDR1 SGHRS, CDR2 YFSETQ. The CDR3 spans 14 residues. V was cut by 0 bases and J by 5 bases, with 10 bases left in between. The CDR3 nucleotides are TGCGCCAGCAGCTTGGGACAAGGGGGAGATACGCAGTATTTT. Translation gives CASSLGQGGDTQYF.

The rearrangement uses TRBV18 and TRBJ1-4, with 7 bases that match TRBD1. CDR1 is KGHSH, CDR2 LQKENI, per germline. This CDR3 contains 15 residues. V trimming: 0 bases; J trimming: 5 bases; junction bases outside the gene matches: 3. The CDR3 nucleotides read TGTGCCAGCTCACCACCGGGACAGAGGAATGAAAAACTGTTTTTT. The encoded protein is CASSPPGQRNEKLFF.

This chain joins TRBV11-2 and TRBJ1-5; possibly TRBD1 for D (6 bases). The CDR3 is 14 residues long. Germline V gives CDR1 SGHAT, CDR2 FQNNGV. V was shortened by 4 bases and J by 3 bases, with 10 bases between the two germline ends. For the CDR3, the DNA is TGTGCCAGCAGCTCGGGACACTTCAATCAGCCCCAGCATTTT. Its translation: CASSSGHFNQPQHF.

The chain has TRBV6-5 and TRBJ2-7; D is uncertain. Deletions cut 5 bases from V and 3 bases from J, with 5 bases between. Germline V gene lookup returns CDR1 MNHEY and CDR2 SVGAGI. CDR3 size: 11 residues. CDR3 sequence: CASSPFYEQYF. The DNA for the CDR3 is TGTGCCAGCAGTCCGTTCTACGAGCAGTACTTC.

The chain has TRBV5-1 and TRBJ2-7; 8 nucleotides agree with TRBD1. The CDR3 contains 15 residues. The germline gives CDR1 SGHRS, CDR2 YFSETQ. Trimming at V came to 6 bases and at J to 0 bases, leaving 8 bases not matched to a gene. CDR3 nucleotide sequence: TGCGCCAGCACCCCCCGGGACAGGAACTCCTACGAGCAGTACTTC. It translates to CASTPRDRNSYEQYF.

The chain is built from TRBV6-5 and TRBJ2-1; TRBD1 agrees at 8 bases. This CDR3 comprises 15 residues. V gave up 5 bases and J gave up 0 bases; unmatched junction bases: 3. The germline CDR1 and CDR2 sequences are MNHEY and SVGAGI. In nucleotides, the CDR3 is TGTGCCAGCAGTCTGGGACAGGCCTCCTACAATGAGCAGTTCTTC. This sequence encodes CASSLGQASYNEQFF.

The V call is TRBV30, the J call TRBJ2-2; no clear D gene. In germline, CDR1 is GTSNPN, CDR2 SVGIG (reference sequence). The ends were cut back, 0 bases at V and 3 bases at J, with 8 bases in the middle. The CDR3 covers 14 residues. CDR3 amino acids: CAWSVQIYTGELFF. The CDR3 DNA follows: TGTGCCTGGAGTGTACAAATTTACACCGGGGAGCTGTTTTTT.

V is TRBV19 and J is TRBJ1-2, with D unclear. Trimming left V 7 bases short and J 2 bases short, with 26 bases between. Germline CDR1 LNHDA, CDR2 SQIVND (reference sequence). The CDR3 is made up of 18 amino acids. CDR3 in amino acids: CASIKRRPLLRYNYGYTF. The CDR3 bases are TGTGCCAGTATAAAAAGAAGGCCCCTACTCCGATACAACTATGGCTACACCTTC.

This CDR3 is CASSFGVMSEQYF. The DNA of the CDR3 is TGTGCCAGCAGTTTCGGGGTTATGAGTGAGCAGTACTTC. This chain uses TRBV27 with TRBJ2-7; D possibly corresponds to TRBD2 (5 bases). Trimming cost V 3 bases and J 7 bases, with 13 bases left between them. From germline, CDR1 is MNHEY and CDR2 SMNVEV (reference sequence). The CDR3 has 13 amino acids.

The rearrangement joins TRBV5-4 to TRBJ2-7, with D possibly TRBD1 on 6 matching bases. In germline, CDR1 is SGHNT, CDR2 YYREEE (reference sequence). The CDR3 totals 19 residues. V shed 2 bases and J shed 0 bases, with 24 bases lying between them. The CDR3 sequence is CASSFWGRWMNRSSYEQYF. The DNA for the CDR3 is TGTGCCAGCAGCTTTTGGGGGCGCTGGATGAACCGGAGCTCCTACGAGCAGTACTTC.

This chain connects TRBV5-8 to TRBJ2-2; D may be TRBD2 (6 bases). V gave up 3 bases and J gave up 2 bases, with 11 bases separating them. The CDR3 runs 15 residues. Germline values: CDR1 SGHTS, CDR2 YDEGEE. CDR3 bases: TGTGCCAGCAGCTCGGGACTTTCAAACACCGGGGAGCTGTTTTTT. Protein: CASSSGLSNTGELFF.

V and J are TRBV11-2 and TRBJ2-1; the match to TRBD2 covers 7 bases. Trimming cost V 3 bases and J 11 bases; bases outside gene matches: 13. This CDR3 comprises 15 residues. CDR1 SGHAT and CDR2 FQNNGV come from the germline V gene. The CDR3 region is CASSLILGGKVKQFF. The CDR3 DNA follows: TGTGCCAGCAGCTTGATTTTGGGGGGGAAAGTGAAGCAGTTCTTC.

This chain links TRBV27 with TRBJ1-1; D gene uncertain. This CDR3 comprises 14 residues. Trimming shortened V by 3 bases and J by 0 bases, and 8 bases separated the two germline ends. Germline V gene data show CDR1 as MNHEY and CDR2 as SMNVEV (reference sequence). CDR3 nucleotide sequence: TGTGCCAGCAGTTTCTCTCGGCTGAACACTGAAGCTTTCTTT. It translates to CASSFSRLNTEAFF.

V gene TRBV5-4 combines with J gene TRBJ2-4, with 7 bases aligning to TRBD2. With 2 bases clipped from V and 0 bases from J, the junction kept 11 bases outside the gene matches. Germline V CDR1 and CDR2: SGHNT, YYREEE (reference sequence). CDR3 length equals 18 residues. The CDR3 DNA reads TGTGCCAGCAGCTTAGGCGGGGGAGCCCCCTTAGCCAAAAACATTCAGTACTTC. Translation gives CASSLGGGAPLAKNIQYF.

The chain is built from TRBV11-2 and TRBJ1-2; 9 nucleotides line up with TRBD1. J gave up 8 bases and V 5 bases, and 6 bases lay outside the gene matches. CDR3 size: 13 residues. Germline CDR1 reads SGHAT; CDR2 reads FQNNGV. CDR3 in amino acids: CASSPDRGQGYTF. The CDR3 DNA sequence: TGTGCCAGCAGCCCGGACAGGGGACAAGGCTACACCTTC.

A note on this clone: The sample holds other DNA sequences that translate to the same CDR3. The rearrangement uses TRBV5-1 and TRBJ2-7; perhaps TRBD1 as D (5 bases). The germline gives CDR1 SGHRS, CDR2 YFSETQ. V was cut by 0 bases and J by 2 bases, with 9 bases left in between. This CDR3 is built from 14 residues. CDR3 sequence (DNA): TGCGCCAGCAGCTTGGGGGGCAGCACCTACGAGCAGTACTTC. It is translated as CASSLGGSTYEQYF.

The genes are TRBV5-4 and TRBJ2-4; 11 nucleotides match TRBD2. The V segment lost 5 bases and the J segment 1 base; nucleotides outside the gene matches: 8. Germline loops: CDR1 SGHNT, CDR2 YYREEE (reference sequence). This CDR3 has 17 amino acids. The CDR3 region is CASSSGLADIAKNIQYF. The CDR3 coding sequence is TGTGCCAGCAGTTCGGGACTAGCGGACATCGCCAAAAACATTCAGTACTTC.

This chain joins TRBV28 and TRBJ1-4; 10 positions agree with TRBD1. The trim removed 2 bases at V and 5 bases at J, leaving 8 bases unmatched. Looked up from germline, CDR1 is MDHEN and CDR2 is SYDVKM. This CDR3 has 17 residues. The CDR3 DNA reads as TGTGCCAGCAGTTTACCGGGACAGGGGAGGGGAAATGAAAAACTGTTTTTT. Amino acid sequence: CASSLPGQGRGNEKLFF.

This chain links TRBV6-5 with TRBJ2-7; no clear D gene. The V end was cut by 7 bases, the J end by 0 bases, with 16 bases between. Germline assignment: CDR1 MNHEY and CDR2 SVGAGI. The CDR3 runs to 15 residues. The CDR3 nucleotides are TGTGCCAGCACTTCGAGAGGTGGCGTCTCCTACGAGCAGTACTTC. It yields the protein CASTSRGGVSYEQYF.

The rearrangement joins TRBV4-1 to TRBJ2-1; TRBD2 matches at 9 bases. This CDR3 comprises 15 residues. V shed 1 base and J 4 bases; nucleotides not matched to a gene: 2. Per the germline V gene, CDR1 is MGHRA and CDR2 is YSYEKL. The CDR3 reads CASSQGLAVYNEQFF. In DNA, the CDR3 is TGCGCCAGCAGCCAAGGACTAGCGGTTTACAATGAGCAGTTCTTC.

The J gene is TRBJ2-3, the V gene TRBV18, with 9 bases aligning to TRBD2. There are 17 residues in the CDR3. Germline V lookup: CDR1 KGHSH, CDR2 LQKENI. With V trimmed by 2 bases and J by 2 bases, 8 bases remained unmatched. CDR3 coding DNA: TGTGCCAGCTCACCAAGGTCGGCGGGAGGGCCCACAGATACGCAGTATTTT. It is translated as CASSPRSAGGPTDTQYF.

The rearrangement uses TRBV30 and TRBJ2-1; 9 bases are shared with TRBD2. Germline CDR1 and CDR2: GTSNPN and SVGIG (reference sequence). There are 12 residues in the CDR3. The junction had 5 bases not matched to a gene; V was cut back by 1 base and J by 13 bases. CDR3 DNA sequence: TGTGCCTGGAGTGACCCGCGGGGGGGACAGTTCTTC. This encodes CAWSDPRGGQFF.

CDR3 nucleotide sequence: TGCGCCAGCAGCTGGTGGACAGGGGGACACATGAACACTGAAGCTTTCTTT. This sequence encodes CASSWWTGGHMNTEAFF. The V call is TRBV5-1, the J call TRBJ1-1; 10 positions match TRBD1. This CDR3 is built from 17 residues. From germline, CDR1 is SGHRS and CDR2 YFSETQ. Unmatched junction bases numbered 8, after V lost 3 bases and J lost 0 bases.

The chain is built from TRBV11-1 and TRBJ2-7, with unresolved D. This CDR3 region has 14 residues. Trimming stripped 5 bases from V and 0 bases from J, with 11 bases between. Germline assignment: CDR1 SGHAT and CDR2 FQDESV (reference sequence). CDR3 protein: CASSAGSFSYEQYF. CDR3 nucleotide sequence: TGTGCCAGCAGCGCTGGGTCATTCTCCTACGAGCAGTACTTC. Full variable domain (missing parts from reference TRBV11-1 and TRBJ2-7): EAEVAQSPRYKITEKSQAVAFWCDPISGHATLYWYRQILGQGPELLVQFQDESVVDDSQLPKDRFSAERLKGVDSTLKIQPAELGDSAMYLCASSAGSFSYEQYFGPGTRLTVT.